The present T cell receptor beta chain was sequenced within a study of OX40 agonist ivuxolimab in advanced cancers. Turning to the study itself: Administration of intravenous ivuxolimab to patients occurred every 2 weeks at 0.01 to 10 mg/kg. Study-wide results and caveats: The study observed clonal expansion of CD4+ and CD8+ blood T cells by week 6 at 0.1 to 3.0 mg/kg. The study did not work out the antigen specificity of the expanded peripheral T cells.

Worth noting for this clone: Its target is not known.

Only in-frame clones appear in the TCRdb table, and some are missing; sequencing was by immunoSEQ multiplex PCR. The table includes some 60,000 clones, about 89% detected once. Trimming cost V 5 bases and J 1 base, with 13 bases left between them. This CDR3 region has 15 residues. Germline V CDR1 and CDR2: SGHRS, YFSETQ. The clonotype originates from an adult with an advanced solid tumor such as melanoma, head and neck, liver or kidney cancer. Material: CD4+ or CD8+ T cells sorted from blood, obtained in a trial of the OX40 agonist ivuxolimab. The gene calls are TRBV5-1 and TRBJ2-1, with D unclear. CDR3 DNA: TGCGCCAGCAGAGTGGGCGGAACTTCCTACAATGAGCAGTTCTTC. It translates to CASRVGGTSYNEQFF.